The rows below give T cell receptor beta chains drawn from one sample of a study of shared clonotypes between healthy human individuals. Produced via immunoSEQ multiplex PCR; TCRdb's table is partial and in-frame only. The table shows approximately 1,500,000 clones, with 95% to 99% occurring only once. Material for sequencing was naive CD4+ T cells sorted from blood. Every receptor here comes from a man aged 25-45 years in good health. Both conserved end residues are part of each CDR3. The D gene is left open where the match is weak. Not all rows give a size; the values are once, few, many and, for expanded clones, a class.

TGCGCCAGCAGCCAAGCGAGCGGTCGAACAGATACGCAGTATTTT	CASSQASGRTDTQYF	TRBJ2-3	TRBV4-1	NA	NA	15
TGCGCCACCGGGACTAGCGGGTTTAGCACAGATACGCAGTATTTT	CATGTSGFSTDTQYF	TRBJ2-3	TRBV10-2	TRBD2	NA	15
TGTGCCAGCAGCCCCGAAAAGAGAAGCGGGAGGCCCGTGCCCTACGAGCAGTACTTC	CASSPEKRSGRPVPYEQYF	TRBJ2-7	TRBV7-9	TRBD2	NA	19
TGTGCCAGCAGCGTCGGTCACAGCGAGAGGGGCTACACCTTC	CASSVGHSERGYTF	TRBJ1-2	TRBV9	NA	once	14
TGTGCCATTGCCGGGACAGGGACCGCTGGCTACACCTTC	CAIAGTGTAGYTF	TRBJ1-2	TRBV10-3	TRBD1	NA	13
TGTGCCAGCAGTTCCGGGCAGGGGAGGTACCAAGAGACCCAGTACTTC	CASSSGQGRYQETQYF	TRBJ2-5	TRBV28	NA	NA	16
TGCGCCAGCAGCCAAAAACAGGGGGCCGACTATGGCTACACCTTC	CASSQKQGADYGYTF	TRBJ1-2	TRBV4-3	TRBD1	NA	15
TGTGCCAGCAGTTTATCCGACCGCAGGGGGATGACTGAAGCTTTCTTT	CASSLSDRRGMTEAFF	TRBJ1-1	TRBV28	TRBD1	NA	16
TGCGCCAGCAGCTTGATAGCTGGCGGGGAGCTGTTTTTT	CASSLIAGGELFF	TRBJ2-2	TRBV5-1	NA	NA	13
TGTGCCAGCTCACCGTTCCGACAGTCCTACGAGCAGTACTTC	CASSPFRQSYEQYF	TRBJ2-7	TRBV18	NA	once	14
TGTGCCAGTAGTATAGGTCCGACAGGCGCCCAGCCCCAGCATTTT	CASSIGPTGAQPQHF	TRBJ1-5	TRBV19	NA	NA	15
TGTGCCAGCTGTTACGCCGGGACAGGGGGCAACGAGCAGTACTTC	CASCYAGTGGNEQYF	TRBJ2-7	TRBV6-6	TRBD1	NA	15
TGCAGCGTTGTGGCAGGGGGGAACATTCAGTACTTC	CSVVAGGNIQYF	TRBJ2-4	TRBV29-1	NA	NA	12
TGTGCCAGCAGCTTAGCGGGGGGGAATGAAGCTTTCTTT	CASSLAGGNEAFF	TRBJ1-1	TRBV7-9	NA	NA	13
TGTGCCAGCTCACCGGGACACCTCGATACGCAGTATTTT	CASSPGHLDTQYF	TRBJ2-3	TRBV18	NA	NA	13
TGTGCCAGCAGTGAAGCGCGTATCCAGCGGGAGGGTGACGAGCAGTACTTC	CASSEARIQREGDEQYF	TRBJ2-7	TRBV6-1	TRBD2	NA	17
TGTGCCAGCAGCCCCCGTCTCACTAGCGGGAGTGTCCCCACAGATACGCAGTATTTT	CASSPRLTSGSVPTDTQYF	TRBJ2-3	TRBV14	TRBD2	NA	19
TGTGCCATCCCACGGGACAGGGAAGGGGGCATGAACACTGAAGCTTTCTTT	CAIPRDREGGMNTEAFF	TRBJ1-1	TRBV10-3	TRBD1	NA	17
TGTGCCAGTGGGGGGACAGGGGCGCTACAAGAGACCCAGTACTTC	CASGGTGALQETQYF	TRBJ2-5	TRBV19	TRBD1	NA	15
TGTGCCACCAGCAGAGATGAGGGTAGCGGGAGGCGTAGAGATACGCAGTATTTT	CATSRDEGSGRRRDTQYF	TRBJ2-3	TRBV15	TRBD2	NA	18
TGTGCCAGCACCAGGGACAGCAACTACGAGCAGTACTTC	CASTRDSNYEQYF	TRBJ2-7	TRBV2	TRBD1	NA	13
TGTGCCAGCAGCTCCACCGGGACACAGATTTACGAGCAGTACTTC	CASSSTGTQIYEQYF	TRBJ2-7	TRBV11-2	NA	NA	15
TGCGCCAGCAGCTTAAGGGGTTCGGTTGGTGAAAAACTGTTTTTT	CASSLRGSVGEKLFF	TRBJ1-4	TRBV5-1	NA	NA	15
TGTGCCAGCAGTGAATTCTCCAGGGTAAACACTGAAGCTTTCTTT	CASSEFSRVNTEAFF	TRBJ1-1	TRBV6-1	NA	NA	15
TGTGCCAGCAGTTTTGCAGGGGCCCTCTCTGGAAACACCATATATTTT	CASSFAGALSGNTIYF	TRBJ1-3	TRBV28	NA	NA	16
TGCAGCGCCGAGAGGGGGACAACTGAGTTCTTC	CSAERGTTEFF	TRBJ2-1	TRBV29-1	NA	NA	11
TGCAGCGTTGGTCCGCAGGGAGTGGGTGAAAAACTGTTTTTT	CSVGPQGVGEKLFF	TRBJ1-4	TRBV29-1	NA	NA	14
TGCAGCGTTGAAAACAGGGGTTCCTACAATGAGCAGTTCTTC	CSVENRGSYNEQFF	TRBJ2-1	TRBV29-1	TRBD1	once	14
TGTGCCAGCAGTTTAAGACAGACGAACACTGAAGCTTTCTTT	CASSLRQTNTEAFF	TRBJ1-1	TRBV27	NA	NA	14
TGCGCCAGCAGCTTGGATAATAATGAGCAGTTCTTC	CASSLDNNEQFF	TRBJ2-1	TRBV5-1	NA	NA	12
TGTGCCAGCAGCGTCGAGGTCTCGGGGGCGCCCGGAAACACCATATATTTT	CASSVEVSGAPGNTIYF	TRBJ1-3	TRBV9	NA	once	17
TGTGCCAGCAGAGCTAGAAATAGCAATCAGCCCCAGCATTTT	CASRARNSNQPQHF	TRBJ1-5	TRBV6-6	NA	NA	14
TGCGCCAGCAGCTTGGCCAGTACTAGCGGGACCGGGGAGCTGTTTTTT	CASSLASTSGTGELFF	TRBJ2-2	TRBV5-1	TRBD2	NA	16
TGTGCCTGGGCCCTGAATGGCTACACCTTC	CAWALNGYTF	TRBJ1-2	TRBV30	NA	NA	10
TGTGCCAGCAGCTTCGGGCGTTCGAACACTGAAGCTTTCTTT	CASSFGRSNTEAFF	TRBJ1-1	TRBV7-3	NA	NA	14
TGCGCCAGCAGCCAAGAAGGGGCGGGGGCCTACAATGAGCAGTTCTTC	CASSQEGAGAYNEQFF	TRBJ2-1	TRBV4-3	TRBD2	once	16
TGTGCCAGCAGCTCCTCTTGGGACAGCATAATTTACCTAGGCGGGGAGCTGTTTTTT	CASSSSWDSIIYLGGELFF	TRBJ2-2	TRBV7-2	TRBD1	NA	19
TGCGCCAGCAGCCAGTCTAGCGGGAGGTCCTACGAGCAGTACTTC	CASSQSSGRSYEQYF	TRBJ2-7	TRBV10-1	TRBD2	NA	15
TGTGCCAGCAGCTTAGCGACTAGGGGCGGTAGCGGATCCTACGAGCAGTACTTC	CASSLATRGGSGSYEQYF	TRBJ2-7	TRBV7-9	NA	NA	18
TGTGCCAGCAGCCCAGAGACAGGGAGGGAGACCCAGTACTTC	CASSPETGRETQYF	TRBJ2-5	TRBV7-2	NA	NA	14
TGCGCCAGCAGCTTCCAAGGGGCAGATACGCAGTATTTT	CASSFQGADTQYF	TRBJ2-3	TRBV5-1	NA	NA	13
TGTGCCATCAGGGCCACAGGGTCGGATACGCAGTATTTT	CAIRATGSDTQYF	TRBJ2-3	TRBV10-3	NA	NA	13